Presented here are 5 T cell receptor beta chains from one specimen sequenced in a study of T cells after yellow fever vaccination. TCRdb reprocessed the 5' RACE reads via MiXCR and lists one record per CDR3 protein. Found here are 200,000 to 300,000 distinct CDR3 sequences, approximately 3.5% of them singletons; the top ten hold 19%. The sample in question was PBMCs, obtained 15 days after the yellow fever booster vaccination. Source of these receptors: a man aged 18 to 30 who received the YFV17D yellow fever vaccine.

This clonotype was counted at least ten times. The chain joins TRBV7-2 to TRBJ1-2, with D possibly being TRBD1 (6 bases). This CDR3 contains 13 residues. In germline, CDR1 is SGHTA, CDR2 FQGNSA. The V and J ends lost 5 bases and 5 bases respectively, with 12 bases between them. CDR3 sequence (DNA): TGTGCCAGCAGCATTCTACAGGGTTATGGCTACACCTTC. Amino acids: CASSILQGYGYTF.

This clonotype was picked up many times. The rearrangement uses TRBV5-4 and TRBJ1-4; TRBD1 might be the D (5 bases). Trimming left V 3 bases short and J 7 bases short, with 16 bases between. This CDR3 spans 15 amino acids. Germline lookup yields CDR1 SGHNT and CDR2 YYREEE (reference sequence). CDR3 loop: CASSSQGGASEKLFF. The CDR3 nucleotides are TGTGCCAGCAGCTCCCAGGGAGGGGCGAGTGAAAAACTGTTTTTT.

This clonotype has a handful of counts. Here the CDR3 reads CASTLASYNEQFF. In DNA form, the CDR3 reads TGTGCCAGCACGCTAGCGTCCTACAATGAGCAGTTCTTC. J is TRBJ2-1 and V is TRBV6-6; perhaps TRBD2 as D (6 bases). The CDR3 consists of 13 residues. Germline CDR1 MNHNY, CDR2 SVGAGI (reference sequence). V dropped 7 bases and J dropped 1 base, with 8 bases sitting between them.

There are a few counts of this clonotype. The rearrangement uses TRBV4-3 and TRBJ2-3, with a weak D call TRBD2 (5 bases). V lost 4 bases to trimming and J lost 0 bases, with 14 bases between them. From germline, CDR1 is LGHNA and CDR2 YSLEER. This CDR3 is 16 amino acids long. CDR3 in DNA: TGCGCCAGCAGCCTGAGGCTTGGCGGGAGCACAGATACGCAGTATTTT. Translation: CASSLRLGGSTDTQYF.

This clonotype was detected many times. This chain connects TRBV10-1 to TRBJ2-5; D may be TRBD1 or TRBD2 (5 bases each). V gave up 8 bases and J gave up 5 bases, with 15 bases separating them. From germline, CDR1 is WNHNN and CDR2 SYGVQD (reference sequence). This CDR3 comprises 13 residues. CDR3 nucleotides: TGCGCCAGCCGGTCCCAGTGGGGGGAGACCCAGTACTTC. Its protein is CASRSQWGETQYF.